The T cell receptor beta chain described here comes from a study of T cell responses to AZD1222 COVID-19 vaccine. The overall study: Second-dose recipients at about 4 or about 12 weeks were treated as one pooled group.

The assay was immunoSEQ multiplex PCR, and TCRdb's table has in-frame clones only and misses some. The repertoire holds under 60,000 clones, with about 88% as singletons. This CDR3 spans 13 amino acids. Looked up from germline, CDR1 is MNHEY and CDR2 is SVGAGI. Trimming left V 6 bases short and J 6 bases short, with 14 bases between. This clone was found a few times. This specimen was peripheral blood, taken on day 0 of AZD1222 vaccination. The chain uses TRBV6-5 and TRBJ1-1; the D is unclear. The origin of this receptor is an adult in good health. The CDR3 sequence: CASRDRAIAEAFF. The CDR3 nucleotides read TGTGCCAGCAGAGATAGGGCGATCGCTGAAGCTTTCTTT.